This paragraph covers one T cell receptor beta chain sequence. Its antigen is undetermined. Germline loops: CDR1 MDHEN, CDR2 SYDVKM. The CDR3 totals 13 residues. The V and J ends lost 5 bases and 6 bases, in that order; junction bases with no gene match: 3. Data came from immunoSEQ multiplex PCR; TCRdb stores just in-frame clones and leaves some out. The sample lists some 200,000 clones, approximately 95% occurring once. This entry is derived from a study of shared clonotypes between healthy human individuals. Notes on the study in general: Larger estimated richness was generally seen in naive subsets than in memory subsets.

The sequence was collected from a woman under 40 in good health. The V and J genes are TRBV28 and TRBJ1-2; TRBD1 agrees at 10 bases. What was sequenced was naive CD4+ T cells sorted from blood. Sample subset: CD45RA+ positively selected. This chain's CDR3 is CASSETGGDGYTF. The CDR3 DNA reads TGTGCCAGCAGTGAGACAGGGGGCGATGGCTACACCTTC.